This T cell receptor beta chain was identified in a study of T cells and copy number aberrations in small-cell lung cancer (dated by TCRdb to about 2021). Background on the whole study: To relate T cell metrics to mutations and copy number aberrations, the same tumor regions underwent both TCR repertoire sequencing and whole-exome sequencing. Tumor TCR data existed for approximately 17 patients, and about 15 patients had TCR data from both tumor tissue and normal tissue.

V loses 5 bases of germline sequence and J loses 1 base, and the interval between the two ends is 14 bases. Taken from cysteine to phenylalanine, the CDR3 has 15 residues. The retained sequence is limited to the CDR3, 45 bases, with the frame set at the first base. CDR1 MDHEN and CDR2 SYDVKM were looked up in the germline V gene. Patients with limited-stage small-cell lung cancer who underwent surgical resection in Hangzhou, China, between about 2008 and 2020 were included as donors. All donors were treated with upfront surgery without preoperative chemotherapy or radiotherapy, and immunotherapy was not given to any donor before or after surgery. In the sequenced cohort of roughly 19 patients, every patient was either a smoker or a heavy second-hand smoker. Three regions were collected from each tumor FFPE block by a grid approach so that spatial heterogeneity of the primary tumors was represented. To enrich for malignant cells, tumor regions underwent macrodissection, and selection was restricted to regions expected to yield at least 150 ng DNA. The study used multi-region TCR-beta sequencing of resected limited-stage small-cell lung cancers together with tumor-adjacent lung tissue to characterize T cell repertoire heterogeneity. The AllPrep DNA/RNA FFPE Kit (Qiagen) was used to extract genomic DNA from FFPE tissue.

TCR-beta CDR3 regions were amplified from genomic DNA with the immunoSEQ hsTCRB Kit using multiplexed V- and J-gene primers. Unique DNA barcodes were added in a second PCR, and the samples were pooled together with one negative control and one positive control. The pooled TCR-beta libraries were sequenced using a 150-cycle paired-end protocol on an Illumina MiSeq. Regarding the original processing steps: Raw sequencing data were processed by Adaptive Biotechnologies into a report with normalized, annotated TCR-beta repertoires. To compute T-cell density, TCR-beta templates were normalized to usable DNA, with usable DNA estimated through amplification of housekeeping genes. Clonality was defined as 1 minus Pielou's evenness, while richness was a count of unique rearrangements. The Jaccard index, the Morisita overlap index, and the proportion of shared top-20 clonotypes were used to quantify intratumor TCR heterogeneity between regions. The clones in this table, taken by TCRdb from immuneACCESS, are in-frame only. Not every clone is retained; where verified, under half of the shortfall comes from an unresolved V gene, and the cause of the rest is unknown. V and J calls and clone size are given by that table; D and trimming were obtained from the DNA. This sample is represented by 2,100 or so clones; roughly 72% of them were singletons. The ten largest make up more than 9% of the sample.

Of note for this clone: What antigen it recognizes has not been identified. The record has no base qualities; no much larger clone is one base away.

On the study overall, not on this receptor specifically: Tumors had lower T-cell density, richness and clonality than adjacent lung tissue, though the difference in density was not significant. The TCR repertoire varied greatly across regions, with roughly 79.9-98% of clones confined to one region, an overlap lower than in localized NSCLC. The study was limited by a small sample size because surgical resection is uncommon in small-cell lung cancer, and the findings require validation. Higher copy number aberration burden was negatively correlated with tumor T-cell density, richness and clonality. All specimens consisted of formalin-fixed paraffin-embedded tissue, which is known to introduce sequencing artifacts.

Sequencing input: tumor tissue. The chain uses TRBV28 and TRBJ1-2; perhaps TRBD1 is the D gene, with 5 bases matching. The receptor's source is a man between 60 and 75 years old with small cell lung cancer. Read as DNA, the sequence is TGTGCCAGCAGTCCCCGGGGCGCGGATAACTATGGCTACACCTTC. Its product reads: CASSPRGADNYGYTF.